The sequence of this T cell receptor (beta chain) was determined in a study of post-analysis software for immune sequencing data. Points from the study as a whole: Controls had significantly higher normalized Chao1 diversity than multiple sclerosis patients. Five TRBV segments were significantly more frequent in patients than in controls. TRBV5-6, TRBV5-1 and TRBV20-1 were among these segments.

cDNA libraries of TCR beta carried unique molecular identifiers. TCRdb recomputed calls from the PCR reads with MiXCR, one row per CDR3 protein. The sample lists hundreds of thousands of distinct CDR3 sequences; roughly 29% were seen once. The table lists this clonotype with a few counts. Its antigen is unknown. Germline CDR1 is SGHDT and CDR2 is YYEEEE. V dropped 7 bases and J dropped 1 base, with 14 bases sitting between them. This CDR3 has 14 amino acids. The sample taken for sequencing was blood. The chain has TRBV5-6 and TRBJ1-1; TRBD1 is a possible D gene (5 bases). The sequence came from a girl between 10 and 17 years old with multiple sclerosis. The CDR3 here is CASGETAQNTEAFF. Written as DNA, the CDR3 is TGTGCCAGCGGCGAGACAGCACAGAACACTGAAGCTTTCTTT.